This T cell receptor beta chain was sequenced for a study of T cell clones after liver transplantation. Only in-frame clones appear in the TCRdb table, and some are missing; sequencing was by immunoSEQ multiplex PCR. The table shows approximately 55,000 clones, with more than 65% occurring only once. This clone showed up just once. Looked up from germline, CDR1 is LGHNA and CDR2 is YNFKEQ. The CDR3 is made up of 12 amino acids. Between the trimmed V and J ends, which lost 6 bases and 9 bases, there was a span of 12 bases. The clonotype comes from a human patient who received a liver transplant. The graft donor may account for some of the T cells. The specimen was CD4+ T cells from blood, collected more than 53 months after liver transplant. The V and J genes are TRBV4-2 and TRBJ2-1; D call uncertain. CDR3: CASSRASGEQFF. CDR3 DNA: TGTGCCAGCAGTAGAGCTTCGGGTGAGCAGTTCTTC.